The entry below gives a single TCR beta chain sequence along with its context. The CDR3 loop spans 13 amino acids. In germline, CDR1 is MDHEN, CDR2 SYDVKM. Trimming removed 8 bases from V and 2 bases from J, with 12 bases in between. These data are taken from a study of blood T cell repertoires in COVID-19. About the research overall: Samples came from the United States, Italy and Spain, spanning acute and convalescent COVID-19. Nucleic acid was either cDNA or gDNA, and it came from T cells, B-cell-depleted T cells, or PBMCs.

The protocol was immunoSEQ multiplex PCR, while the TCRdb copy is restricted to in-frame clones and leaves out a portion. The sample carries 160,000 or so clones, about 88% recorded once. The receptor was derived from a woman over 75 with acute or convalescent COVID-19. The sample consisted of peripheral blood. The chain employs TRBV28 and TRBJ1-2; weak D call: TRBD1 (5 bases). The CDR3 protein is CASGTDMNYGYTF. The CDR3 region has the DNA TGTGCCAGCGGAACGGACATGAACTATGGCTACACCTTC.